This T cell receptor beta chain was obtained from a study of blood T cell repertoires in COVID-19. Germline CDR1 reads SGHTA; CDR2 reads FQGTGA. The CDR3 runs to 14 residues. V was pared by 2 bases and J by 1 base, with 5 bases between. How the authors handled the data: Estimated nucleated cell counts came from reference gene primer amplification. Assay used: immunoSEQ multiplex PCR; TCRdb lists only in-frame clones, some missing. The V and J calls and clone size come from that table; D and trimming were worked out from the DNA. The sample contains around 70,000 clones, 90% of which appear only once. The source of this sequence is a man aged 50-59 years with acute or convalescent COVID-19. The sample consisted of peripheral blood. The chain couples TRBV7-3 to TRBJ2-2; D remains unclear. CDR3 DNA: TGTGCCAGCAGCTTATTCCGGAACACCGGGGAGCTGTTTTTT. Its protein product is CASSLFRNTGELFF.